This T cell receptor (beta chain) came from a study of T-cell memory formation after mild COVID-19 (dated by TCRdb to the early 2020s). About the full investigation: Most TCR sequence clusters were specific to one of the two donors. Two young, previously healthy adult volunteers made up the cohort, one male and one female. T-cell clones expanding and contracting after mild COVID-19 in a couple of donors were tracked by longitudinal TCRalpha and TCRbeta repertoire sequencing. On the study overall, not on this receptor specifically: SARS-CoV-2 specificity was not confirmed for the second-wave clones peaking on day 37. The study covered only a couple of mild cases, and larger cohorts including severe cases with pre-infection samples were considered necessary. Clones that contracted from day 15 to 85 showed balanced CD4/CD8 phenotypes, whereas a second wave of clones that expanded from day 15 to 37 leaned towards CD4+. Some responding clones were found in pre-infection memory, which suggests that pre-existing cross-reactive memory T cells took part in the SARS-CoV-2 response. Contracting CD4+ clones were located mainly in the CM and EM memory subsets, whereas CD8+ clones were found to be enriched in EMRA.

Ficoll-Paque density gradient centrifugation was used to isolate PBMCs. The instrument was an Illumina NovaSeq 6000. TCRalpha and TCRbeta cDNA libraries were built by 5'RACE with constant-segment primers, adding sample barcodes and unique molecular identifiers. Trizol reagent was used to extract RNA from every sample. Library amplification was performed in two PCR steps, and a second sample barcode and Illumina TruSeq adapters were introduced in the second step. Sequencing of the libraries was done on an Illumina NovaSeq, producing 2 x 150 bp paired-end reads. The source study handled its data this way. With migec v1.2.7, reads were demultiplexed and then collapsed into UMI-guided consensus sequences. Using mixcr v2.1.11, the UMI consensuses were aligned to TRA and TRB V and J templates and assembled into clonotypes. A clonotype was counted as expanded or contracted only if both edgeR and NoisET called the change significant, with noise models trained on biological replicates. For edgeR calls, the thresholds were a false discovery rate-adjusted p below 0.01 and a log2 fold-change of 1. PCA with hierarchical clustering of max-normalized trajectories of the 1000 most abundant clonotypes was used as exploratory dynamics analysis. Each responding clone was given a CD4 or CD8 phenotype based on the CD4+ and CD8+ repertoires, which had been sequenced separately. Starting from the raw public reads, TCRdb applied fastp trimming at Q25, assembled clones with MiXCR and retained in-frame beta chains. Entries are consolidated by CDR3 protein sequence, retaining the most common genes and DNA. TCRdb's processing, not the authors', yielded these V and J calls. For this sample there are 170,000 or so distinct CDR3 sequences; 20% to 25% appear just once. The ten largest clones add up to under 25% of the sample.

Only a few counts were recorded for this clonotype. Its specific antigen is unknown. No much larger clonotype is one base removed from it; base qualities were not supplied. The CDR3 runs 13 residues from the cysteine to the phenylalanine. The DNA shown is the 39-base CDR3, in frame from base 1. Trimming removed 4 bases from V and 6 bases from J, leaving 14 bases between the germline ends. From the germline V gene, CDR1 is SGHRS and CDR2 is YFSETQ. Recombination linked TRBV5-1 to TRBJ2-7; the D element might be TRBD1 or TRBD2, as each aligns at 5 bases. Sequenced material: PBMCs or a T cell subset sorted from them (not recorded which). The TCR originated in an adult woman who had mild COVID-19 (a few samples of this study predate the infection). The sample titles of this study are shuffled in the database, so cell type and time point are left out; the donor was told from shared clones. The CDR3 corresponds to CASSTPGTVEQYF. DNA sequence: TGCGCCAGCAGCACACCCGGGACCGTCGAGCAGTACTTC.